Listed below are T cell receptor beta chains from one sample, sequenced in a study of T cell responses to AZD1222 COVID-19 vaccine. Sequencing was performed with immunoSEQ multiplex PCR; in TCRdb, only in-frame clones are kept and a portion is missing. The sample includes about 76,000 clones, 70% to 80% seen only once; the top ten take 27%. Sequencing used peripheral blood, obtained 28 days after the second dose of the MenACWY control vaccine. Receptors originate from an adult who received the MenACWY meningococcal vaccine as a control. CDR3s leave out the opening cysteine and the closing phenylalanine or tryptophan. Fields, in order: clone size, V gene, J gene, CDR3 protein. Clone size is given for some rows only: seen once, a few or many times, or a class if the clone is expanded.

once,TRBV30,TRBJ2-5,AWSRAPSETQY
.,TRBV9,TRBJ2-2,ASSLGTSGRNTGELF
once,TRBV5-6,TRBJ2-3,ASRGSTDTQY
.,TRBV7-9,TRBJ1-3,AGATGSGNTIY
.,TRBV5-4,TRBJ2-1,ASSSHPLTGENEQF
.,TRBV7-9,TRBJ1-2,ASSLAGRDGYT
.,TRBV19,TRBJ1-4,AVAGGTNEKLF
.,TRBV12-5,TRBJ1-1,ASGITENTEAF
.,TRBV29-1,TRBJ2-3,SVKGGRGESTDTQY
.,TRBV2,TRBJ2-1,ASTRDSLSEQF
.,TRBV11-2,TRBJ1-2,ASSFPGGRNYGYT
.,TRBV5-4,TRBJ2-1,ASSLLANHNEQF
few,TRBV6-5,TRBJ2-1,ASSLYRSSYNEQF
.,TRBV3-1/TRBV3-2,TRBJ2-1,ASSQQQGAREQF
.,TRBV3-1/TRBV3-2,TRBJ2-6,ASSQDRVWDSGANVLT
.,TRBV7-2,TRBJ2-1,ASSPTGPEQF
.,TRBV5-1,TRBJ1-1,ASSEGPETLEAF
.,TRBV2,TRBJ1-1,ASSPSSLGRDTEAF
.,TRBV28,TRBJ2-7,ASSFPLAYNEQY
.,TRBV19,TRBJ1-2,ASSTLTGGDGYT
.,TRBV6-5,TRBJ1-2,ASSPDSDYGYT
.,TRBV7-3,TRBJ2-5,ASSLSGGKQETQY
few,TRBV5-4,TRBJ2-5,ASSLATQGLQTQY
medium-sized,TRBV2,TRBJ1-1,ASRRDSATEAF
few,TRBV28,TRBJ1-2,AIGQSYGYT
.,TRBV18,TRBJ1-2,ASSPDGNTNYGYT
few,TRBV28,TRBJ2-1,ASRKGESYNEQF
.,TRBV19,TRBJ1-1,ASSAGAEAF
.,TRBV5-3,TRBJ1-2,ARSLQGRNYGYT
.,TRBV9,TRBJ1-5,ASGGGERQPQH
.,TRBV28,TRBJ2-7,ASSLVAGTYEQY